Listed below are T cell receptor beta chains from one sample, sequenced in a study of response to subunit inactivated influenza vaccine. TCRdb re-called the RT-PCR reads through MiXCR, storing one row per CDR3 protein. The repertoire consists of about 170,000 distinct CDR3 sequences, with more than 10% occurring once and the leading ten covering about 29%. These data also featured in a second study, about T cells expressing NK-cell markers.

This specimen was CD8+ T cells sorted from PBMCs, taken about 13 days after vaccination. These receptors were taken from a man between 45 and 60 years old who received an inactivated influenza vaccine. Both conserved end residues are part of each CDR3. Each record gives: D gene, J gene, clone size, V gene, CDR3 DNA, CDR3 protein. A D gene is named only where the DNA matches it firmly. Some rows have no size entry. The others give once, few or many, or a class for an expanded clone.

- | TRBJ2-3 | few | TRBV6-1 | TGTGCCAGCGGATATAGCGTTAGCACAGATACGCAGTATTTT | CASGYSVSTDTQYF
- | TRBJ2-2 | few | TRBV6-5 | TGTGCCAGCAGTTTTGGGGTTGGGAGGGAGCTGTTTTTT | CASSFGVGRELFF
- | TRBJ2-7 | many | TRBV10-3 | TGTGCCATCAGTAGAGGAGACGAGCAGTACTTC | CAISRGDEQYF
- | TRBJ2-1 | few | TRBV5-1 | TGCGCCAGCAGCCCCCGGGGTCCAGGCGGGTCAGCTTACAATGAGCAGTTCTTC | CASSPRGPGGSAYNEQFF
- | TRBJ2-1 | few | TRBV12-3/TRBV12-4 | TGTGCCAGCAGTTTCGTCGTAGGGATTTTCTACAATGAGCAGTTCTTC | CASSFVVGIFYNEQFF
TRBD2 | TRBJ2-2 | few | TRBV7-6 | TGTGCCAGCAGCTTAGTGGCTAGCGGAACCGGGGAGCTGTTTTTT | CASSLVASGTGELFF
TRBD2 | TRBJ2-7 | - | TRBV4-1 | TGCGCCAGCAGCCAGCCGACTAGCGGGGGCTCCTACGAGCAGTACTTC | CASSQPTSGGSYEQYF
TRBD2 | TRBJ2-3 | - | TRBV3-1 | TGTGCCAGCAGCCAAGGTCCGGGACTAGCGGGAGTTTTTGATACGCAGTATTTT | CASSQGPGLAGVFDTQYF
- | TRBJ2-3 | many | TRBV28 | TGTGCCAGCAGTTCTTCTCTGTCAGTCACAGATACGCAGTATTTT | CASSSSLSVTDTQYF
- | TRBJ2-1 | - | TRBV28 | TGTGCCAGCAGTGCCCCGAGAAGGGACAATGAGCAGTTCTTC | CASSAPRRDNEQFF
- | TRBJ1-1 | - | TRBV7-8 | TGTGCCAGCAGCGAGAGACCCGGGACGAAGAACACTGAAGCTTTCTTT | CASSERPGTKNTEAFF
- | TRBJ2-1 | few | TRBV28 | TGTTCTACAGGGACCTACAATGAGCAGTTCTTC | CSTGTYNEQFF
- | TRBJ1-3 | few | TRBV6-5 | TGTGCCAGCAGTTACTCTAACTGGGGAAACACCATATATTTT | CASSYSNWGNTIYF
- | TRBJ2-7 | few | TRBV10-2 | TGCGCCTCTGGGGCGAGGGAGCAGTACTTC | CASGAREQYF
- | TRBJ2-1 | few | TRBV29-1 | TGCAGCGTTGAAGATCAGGCGTCTAGCTGGAATGAGCAGTTCTTC | CSVEDQASSWNEQFF
- | TRBJ1-1 | - | TRBV4-1 | TGCGCCAGCAGCCAAGTCGGGGACGGGACTGAAGCTTTCTTT | CASSQVGDGTEAFF
- | TRBJ2-7 | - | TRBV6-2/TRBV6-3 | TGTGCCAGCAGCGACGCGTGGGATCCCCCCTGGAACGAGCAGTACTTC | CASSDAWDPPWNEQYF
- | TRBJ1-2 | - | TRBV9 | TGTGCCAGCAGCGTAGCGGCCTATGGCTACACCTTC | CASSVAAYGYTF
TRBD1 | TRBJ1-2 | many | TRBV11-2 | TGTGCCAGCAGCTTAGACCCGGGACAGGGGTTCTATGGCTACACCTTC | CASSLDPGQGFYGYTF
- | TRBJ2-1 | few | TRBV29-1 | TGCAGCGTTGAAGATAGTTTGGGACTTTACAATGAGCAGTTCTTC | CSVEDSLGLYNEQFF
- | TRBJ1-1 | - | TRBV3-1 | TGTGCCAGCAACCAAGCAGGGGTCACTGAAGCTTTCTTT | CASNQAGVTEAFF
- | TRBJ2-7 | few | TRBV12-3/TRBV12-4 | TGTGCCAGCAGTGACGGGATCCCCTACGAGCAGTACTTC | CASSDGIPYEQYF
- | TRBJ2-3 | - | TRBV12-3/TRBV12-4 | TGTGCCAGCAACTCCGGCCGCACAGATACGCAGTATTTT | CASNSGRTDTQYF
- | TRBJ2-5 | many | TRBV29-1 | TGCAGCGTTGAATATGACAGGCCGGTGGAAGAGACCCAGTACTTC | CSVEYDRPVEETQYF
TRBD2 | TRBJ2-7 | many | TRBV29-1 | TGCAGCGTTGAAGATACGGAGCGGGAGATGTACGAGCAGTACTTC | CSVEDTEREMYEQYF
- | TRBJ1-1 | once | TRBV20-1 | TGCAGTGCTGAGTCAGGAGCCATGAACACTGAAGCTTTCTTT | CSAESGAMNTEAFF
- | TRBJ2-1 | - | TRBV11-2 | TGTGCCAGCAGCTTAGAAATTGGGGGGGCTTACTCCTACAATGAGCAGTTCTTC | CASSLEIGGAYSYNEQFF
- | TRBJ2-1 | - | TRBV3-1 | TGTGCCAGCAGCCAAGATTTAGGGAGCTCCTACAATGAGCAGTTCTTC | CASSQDLGSSYNEQFF
- | TRBJ2-7 | many | TRBV6-5 | TGTGCCAGCAGTTACGATGACGCCTCCTACGAGCAGTACTTC | CASSYDDASYEQYF